This T cell receptor (beta chain) was sequenced for a study of read filtering for tumor transcriptome and immune sequencing (TCRdb year 2020). Looking at the study overall: The cohort had roughly 18 male and approximately 14 female patients with a mean age of around 66 years, ranging from about 45 to 85. After DNase treatment, whole-transcriptome libraries were prepared using the TruSeq RNA Access Library Prep Kit. By revised international staging, about 8 patients were R-ISS I, about 17 were R-ISS II and about 7 were R-ISS III. One of the main goals was to work out a read-filtering strategy for immune repertoire data, in particular whether clonotypes backed by only a single read should be removed. Per sample, about 4.05 to 11 million TCR-region mapped reads were obtained with IR-seq, compared with only about 80 to 1,400 with RNA-seq. Using the same bone marrow samples, the study ran both targeted immune repertoire sequencing and bulk whole-transcriptome sequencing and then compared the TCR repertoires from each method. Findings and caveats that apply to the study as a whole: Single-read clonotypes made up roughly 85% of clonotypes but only approximately 3.5% of total reads in IR-seq, compared with roughly three quarters of clonotypes and 44.6% of reads in RNA-seq. Rather than purified T cells, the sorted CD138-negative fraction was a mixed bone marrow immune population. Clonotypes were captured by IR-seq at much higher depth and more reliably than by RNA-seq, and smaller IR-seq throughput was sufficient for identification of most shared clonotypes. The correlation between IR-seq and RNA-seq shared clonotype proportions was increased by removal of single-read clonotypes.

Ten or more counts support this clonotype. Its recognized antigen is unknown. No much larger clone exists at a distance of one base, and base qualities are not known. Each patient had bone marrow sampled at the time of active disease. Isolation of bone marrow mononuclear cells was performed by Ficoll-Hypaque density gradient centrifugation. CD138-negative cells were obtained by negative selection after labeling with CD138 magnetic microbeads on a MACS separator, removing myeloma plasma cells. Purity of the isolated cells was checked by flow cytometry on an Attune NxT using CD138 antibodies. TRIzol reagent was used to extract total RNA, which was then quantified with a NanoDrop spectrophotometer. Paired RNA-seq and IR-seq were performed on the CD138-negative bone marrow sample of each patient. Starting from 350 to 450 ng RNA, TCR libraries were constructed with the Immunoverse kit using molecular barcoded adaptors that cover the alpha/delta and beta/gamma chains. The same RNA used for transcriptome sequencing was used for TCR library preparation. An Illumina HiSeq 4000 with 2 x 150 cycles was used to sequence the TCR libraries. Processing in the source paper ran as follows. TCR reads were aligned to human V, D, J and C references and assembled into CDR3 clonotypes with MiXCR, including quality filtering and error correction. The tcR package in R was used for analysis of clonotype counts and gene usage diversity. Raw mapping reads were checked after the RNA-seq reads had been mapped by STAR aligner version 2.5.3a onto the human GRCh37 genome. IR-seq fastq files were randomly downsampled with Seqtk 1.3 to test the effect of sequencing depth on detected clonotypes. The public reads were reprocessed in TCRdb via fastp at Q25 and MiXCR, keeping in-frame beta chains. One record per CDR3 amino acid sequence lists the most common genes and DNA. The V and J calls shown here were made by TCRdb, not taken from the authors' results. The sample includes 60,000 or so distinct CDR3 sequences, with around 19% observed a single time. The ten largest make up approximately 10% of the sample.

The germline V and J ends show losses of 3 bases and 6 bases respectively, and no gene match explains 6 bases of the junction. The germline V gene (reference sequence) sets CDR1 to LNHDA and CDR2 to SQIVND. Inclusive of the bounding cysteine and phenylalanine, the CDR3 is 16 residues long. Only the CDR3 portion is preserved as DNA: 48 bases, with reading frame beginning at the first base. Input material: a population of CD138-negative cells sorted from bone marrow. Sample cell subset or site, as interpreted from the label and publication: bone marrow mononuclear cells depleted of CD138+ plasma/myeloma cells by negative magnetic selection. The V and J segments used are TRBV19 and TRBJ1-6; 9 of the junction bases match TRBD1. This clonotype originated in a donor at least 40 years old with multiple myeloma. The encoded CDR3 is CASSILTGQGNSPLHF. In nucleotides, the sequence is TGTGCCAGTAGTATCCTAACGGGACAGGGTAATTCACCCCTCCACTTT.